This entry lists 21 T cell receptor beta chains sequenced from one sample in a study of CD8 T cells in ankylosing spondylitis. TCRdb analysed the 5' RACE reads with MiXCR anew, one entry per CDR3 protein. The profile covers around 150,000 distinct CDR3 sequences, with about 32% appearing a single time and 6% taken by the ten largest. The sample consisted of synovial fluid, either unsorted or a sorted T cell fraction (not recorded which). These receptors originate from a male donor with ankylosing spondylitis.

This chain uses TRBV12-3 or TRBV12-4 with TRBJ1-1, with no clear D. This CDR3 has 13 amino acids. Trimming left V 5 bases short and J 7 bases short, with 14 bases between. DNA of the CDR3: TGTGCCAGCAGTCCCCAAGGACTGCGTGAAGCTTTCTTT. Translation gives CASSPQGLREAFF.

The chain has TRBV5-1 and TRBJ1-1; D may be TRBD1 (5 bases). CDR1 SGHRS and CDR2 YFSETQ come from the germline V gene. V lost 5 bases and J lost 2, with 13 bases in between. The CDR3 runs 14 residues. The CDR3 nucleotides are TGCGCCAGCAGATCCGGGACGGGAAACACTGAAGCTTTCTTT. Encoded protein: CASRSGTGNTEAFF.

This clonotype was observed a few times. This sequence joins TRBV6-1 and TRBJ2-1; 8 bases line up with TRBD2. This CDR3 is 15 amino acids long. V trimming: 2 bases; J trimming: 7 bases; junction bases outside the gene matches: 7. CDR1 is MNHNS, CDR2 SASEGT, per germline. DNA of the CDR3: TGTGCCAGCAGTGAATTTAGCGGGATCCCGAATGAGCAGTTCTTC. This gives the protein CASSEFSGIPNEQFF.

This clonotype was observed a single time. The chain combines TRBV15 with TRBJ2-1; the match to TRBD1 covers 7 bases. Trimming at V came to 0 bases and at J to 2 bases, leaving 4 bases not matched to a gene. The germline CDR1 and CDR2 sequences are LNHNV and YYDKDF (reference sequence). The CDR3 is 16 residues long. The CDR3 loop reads CATSREQGWAYNEQFF. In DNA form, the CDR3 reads TGTGCCACCAGCAGAGAACAGGGGTGGGCCTACAATGAGCAGTTCTTC.

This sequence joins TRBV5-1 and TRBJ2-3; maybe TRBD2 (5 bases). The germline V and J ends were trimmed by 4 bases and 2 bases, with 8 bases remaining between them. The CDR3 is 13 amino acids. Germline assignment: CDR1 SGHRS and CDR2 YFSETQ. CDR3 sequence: CASSPGITDTQYF. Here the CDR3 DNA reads TGCGCCAGCAGCCCCGGGATCACAGATACGCAGTATTTT.

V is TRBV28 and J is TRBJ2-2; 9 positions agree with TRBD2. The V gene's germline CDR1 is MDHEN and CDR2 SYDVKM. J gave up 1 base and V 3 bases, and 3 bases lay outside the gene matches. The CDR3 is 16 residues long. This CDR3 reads CASSLGSGGNTGELFF. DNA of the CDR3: TGTGCCAGCAGTTTGGGTAGCGGGGGGAACACCGGGGAGCTGTTTTTT.

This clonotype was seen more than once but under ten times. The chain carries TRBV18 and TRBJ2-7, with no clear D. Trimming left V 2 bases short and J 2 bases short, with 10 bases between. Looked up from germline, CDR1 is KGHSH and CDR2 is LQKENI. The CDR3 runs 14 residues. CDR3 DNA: TGTGCCAGCTCACCAAGCCAACACGCCTACGAGCAGTACTTC. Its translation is CASSPSQHAYEQYF.

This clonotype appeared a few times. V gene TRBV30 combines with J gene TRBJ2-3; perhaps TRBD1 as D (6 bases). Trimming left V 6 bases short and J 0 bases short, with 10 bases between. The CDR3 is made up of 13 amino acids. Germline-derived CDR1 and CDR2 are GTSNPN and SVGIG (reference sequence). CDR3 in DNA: TGTGCCTGTAAACAGGGTAGCACAGATACGCAGTATTTT. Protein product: CACKQGSTDTQYF.

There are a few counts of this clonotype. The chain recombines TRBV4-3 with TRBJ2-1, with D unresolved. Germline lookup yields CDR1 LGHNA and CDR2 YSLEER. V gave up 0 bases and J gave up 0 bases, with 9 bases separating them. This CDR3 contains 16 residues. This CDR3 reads CASSQEALSSYNEQFF. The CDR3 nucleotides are TGCGCCAGCAGCCAAGAGGCTCTAAGCTCCTACAATGAGCAGTTCTTC.

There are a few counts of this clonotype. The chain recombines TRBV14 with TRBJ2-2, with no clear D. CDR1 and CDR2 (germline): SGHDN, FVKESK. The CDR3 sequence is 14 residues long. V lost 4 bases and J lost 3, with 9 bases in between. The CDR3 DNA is TGTGCCAGCAGCCGATCGAGAGACACCGGGGAGCTGTTTTTT. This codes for CASSRSRDTGELFF.

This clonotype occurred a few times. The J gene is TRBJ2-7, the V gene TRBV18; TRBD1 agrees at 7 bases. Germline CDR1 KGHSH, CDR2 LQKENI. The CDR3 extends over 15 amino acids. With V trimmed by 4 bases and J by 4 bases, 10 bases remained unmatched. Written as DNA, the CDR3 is TGTGCCAGCTCACAATACCGGGACAGCATGTACGAGCAGTACTTC. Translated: CASSQYRDSMYEQYF.

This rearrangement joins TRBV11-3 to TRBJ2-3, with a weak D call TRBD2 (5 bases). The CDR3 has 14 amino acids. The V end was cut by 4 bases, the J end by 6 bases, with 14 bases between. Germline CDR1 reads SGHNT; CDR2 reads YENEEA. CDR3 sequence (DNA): TGTGCCAGCAGCTCGGGCACTAGGCCGGATACGCAGTATTTT. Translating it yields CASSSGTRPDTQYF. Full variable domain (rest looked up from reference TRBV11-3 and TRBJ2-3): EAGVVQSPRYKIIEKKQPVAFWCNPISGHNTLYWYLQNLGQGPELLIRYENEEAVDDSQLPKDRFSAERLKGVDSTLKIQPAELGDSAVYLCASSSGTRPDTQYFGPGTRLTVL.

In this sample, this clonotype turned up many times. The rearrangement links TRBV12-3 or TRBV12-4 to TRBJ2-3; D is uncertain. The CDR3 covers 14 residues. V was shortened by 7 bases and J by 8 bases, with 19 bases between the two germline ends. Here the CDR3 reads CASTAGEGYGTQYF. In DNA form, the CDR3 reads TGTGCCAGCACCGCCGGAGAAGGGTATGGTACGCAGTATTTT.

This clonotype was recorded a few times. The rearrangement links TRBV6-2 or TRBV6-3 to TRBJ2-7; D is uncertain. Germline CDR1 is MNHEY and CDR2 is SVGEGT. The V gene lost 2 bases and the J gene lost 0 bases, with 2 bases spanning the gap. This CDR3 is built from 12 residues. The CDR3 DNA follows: TGTGCCAGCAGTTACAGCTCCTACGAGCAGTACTTC. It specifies CASSYSSYEQYF.

The CDR3 coding sequence is TGTGCCAGCGGCCGGACAGGCGTGGGAGATACGCAGTATTTT. It is translated as CASGRTGVGDTQYF. J is TRBJ2-3 and V is TRBV6-2 or TRBV6-3; TRBD1 matches 7 bases. From germline, CDR1 is MNHEY and CDR2 SVGEGT. Trimming removed 8 bases from V and 5 bases from J; junction bases left unmatched: 10. The CDR3 loop spans 14 amino acids.

The CDR3 reads CAISAGYEQFF. The CDR3 nucleotides read TGTGCCATCAGTGCGGGTTATGAGCAGTTCTTC. The chain employs TRBV10-3 and TRBJ2-1; the D is unclear. Trimming took 4 bases from V and 8 from J, leaving 6 bases between them. The germline V gene encodes CDR1 ENHRY and CDR2 SYGVKD. The CDR3 loop spans 11 amino acids.

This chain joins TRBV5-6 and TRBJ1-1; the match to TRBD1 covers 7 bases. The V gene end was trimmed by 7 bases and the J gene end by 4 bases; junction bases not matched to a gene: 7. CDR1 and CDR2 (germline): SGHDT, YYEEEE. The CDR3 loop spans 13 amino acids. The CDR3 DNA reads TGTGCCAGCCGATGGGCAGGGGGCACTGAAGCTTTCTTT. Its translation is CASRWAGGTEAFF.

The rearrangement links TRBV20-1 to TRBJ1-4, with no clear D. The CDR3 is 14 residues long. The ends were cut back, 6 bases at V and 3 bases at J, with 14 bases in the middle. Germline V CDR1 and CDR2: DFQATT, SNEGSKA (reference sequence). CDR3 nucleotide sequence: TGCAGTGCGGGAGGCGGAGGGTCTAATGAAAAACTGTTTTTT. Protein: CSAGGGGSNEKLFF.

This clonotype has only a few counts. CDR3 sequence (DNA): TGCAGCGTGGTGGGACAGGGGGCAACTAATGAAAAACTGTTTTTT. Translating it yields CSVVGQGATNEKLFF. J is TRBJ1-4 and V is TRBV29-1; 11 bases line up with TRBD1. The CDR3 length is 15 residues. CDR1 and CDR2 from the germline V gene are SQVTM and ANQGSEA. J gave up 0 bases and V 6 bases, and 3 bases lay outside the gene matches.

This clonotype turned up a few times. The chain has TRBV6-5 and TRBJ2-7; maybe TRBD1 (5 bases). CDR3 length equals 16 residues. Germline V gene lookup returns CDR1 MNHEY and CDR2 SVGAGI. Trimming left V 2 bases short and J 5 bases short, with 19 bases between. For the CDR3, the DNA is TGTGCCAGCAGTTACGCCAAGATCTCACAGGAGCACGAGCAGTACTTC. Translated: CASSYAKISQEHEQYF.

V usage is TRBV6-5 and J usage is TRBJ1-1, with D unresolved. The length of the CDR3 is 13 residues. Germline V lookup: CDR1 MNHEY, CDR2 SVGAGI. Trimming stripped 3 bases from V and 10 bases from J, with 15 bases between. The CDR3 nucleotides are TGTGCCAGCAGTTATAAGATATTTTCCGGAGCTTTCTTT. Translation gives CASSYKIFSGAFF.